The 20 T cell receptor beta chains presented below share a single source sample, sequenced in a study of shared clonotypes between healthy human individuals. Only in-frame clones appear in the TCRdb table, and some are missing; sequencing was by immunoSEQ multiplex PCR. The sample holds hundreds of thousands of clones, roughly 84% seen once. The sequencing input was memory CD8+ T cells sorted from blood. Subset denoted: CD45RO+ cells pooled with CCR7-negative TemRA cells. The receptors were gathered from a man aged 18 to 29 in good health.

The rearrangement joins TRBV28 to TRBJ2-7; 9 bases align to TRBD1. CDR1 is MDHEN, CDR2 SYDVKM, per germline. J gave up 4 bases and V 6 bases, and 10 bases lay outside the gene matches. CDR3 length: 15 amino acids. The CDR3 here is CASRSPGQGPYEQYF. The DNA of the CDR3 is TGTGCCAGCAGATCGCCGGGACAGGGTCCGTACGAGCAGTACTTC.

There are a few counts of this clone. The rearrangement links TRBV2 to TRBJ2-2, with a weak D call TRBD1 (7 bases). The CDR3 extends over 15 amino acids. The V gene's germline CDR1 is SNHLY and CDR2 FYNNEI. Deletions cut 2 bases from V and 6 bases from J, with 13 bases between. The CDR3 sequence: CASSEQGGDPGELFF. CDR3 in DNA: TGTGCCAGCAGTGAACAGGGGGGAGATCCCGGGGAGCTGTTTTTT. Variable domain in full (rest from reference TRBV2 and TRBJ2-2): EPEVTQTPSHQVTQMGQEVILRCVPISNHLYFYWYRQILGQKVEFLVSFYNNEISEKSEIFDDQFSVERPDGSNFTLKIRSTKLEDSAMYFCASSEQGGDPGELFFGEGSRLTVL.

V is TRBV6-6 and J is TRBJ1-1; D is uncertain. Trimming shortened V by 2 bases and J by 7 bases, and 11 bases separated the two germline ends. The CDR3 loop spans 13 amino acids. CDR1 MNHNY and CDR2 SVGAGI come from the germline V gene (reference sequence). The CDR3 loop reads CASSYPRPDEAFF. Here the CDR3 DNA reads TGTGCCAGCAGTTACCCCAGGCCAGATGAAGCTTTCTTT.

The genes are TRBV27 and TRBJ2-3; D might be TRBD1 or TRBD2, each matching 5 bases. There are 15 residues in the CDR3. Germline assignment: CDR1 MNHEY and CDR2 SMNVEV (reference sequence). The V end lost 7 bases, the J end lost 1 base, and 15 bases lay between the germline ends. In DNA form, the CDR3 reads TGTGCCAGCACCCCCTGGGGACGCGGCACAGATACGCAGTATTTT. It encodes CASTPWGRGTDTQYF.

The chain has TRBV18 and TRBJ1-6, with a possible D match to TRBD1 (5 bases). Trimming removed 1 base at V and 10 bases at J, with 8 bases between. This CDR3 region has 13 residues. Germline-derived CDR1 and CDR2 are KGHSH and LQKENI. This chain's CDR3 is CASSPQGRSPLHF. CDR3 nucleotide sequence: TGTGCCAGCTCACCACAGGGGCGCTCACCCCTCCACTTT.

The rearrangement links TRBV28 to TRBJ1-5; the D gene is possibly TRBD1 (5 bases). This CDR3 is 15 amino acids long. Germline values: CDR1 MDHEN, CDR2 SYDVKM. Trimming shortened V by 6 bases and J by 0 bases, and 12 bases separated the two germline ends. The CDR3 is CASRPRQYSNQPQHF. The CDR3 region has the DNA TGTGCCAGCAGGCCTAGACAGTATAGCAATCAGCCCCAGCATTTT.

V and J are TRBV11-2 and TRBJ1-1; the D gene is possibly TRBD1 (5 bases). V was shortened by 0 bases and J by 7 bases, with 15 bases between the two germline ends. Germline loops: CDR1 SGHAT, CDR2 FQNNGV. The CDR3 extends over 15 amino acids. The CDR3 sequence is CASSLDEVDSGEAFF. The CDR3, as DNA: TGTGCCAGCAGCTTAGATGAGGTTGACAGTGGTGAAGCTTTCTTT.

This chain connects TRBV4-1 to TRBJ1-5, with 7 bases identical to TRBD1. The CDR3 has 14 amino acids. CDR1 and CDR2 (germline): MGHRA, YSYEKL. The V gene end was trimmed by 4 bases and the J gene end by 5 bases; junction bases not matched to a gene: 5. The CDR3 DNA is TGCGCCAGCAGCCCAGGGGGTCAAGATCAGCCCCAGCATTTT. Translated: CASSPGGQDQPQHF.

Remarks on this clone: This sample includes further DNA sequences coding for the same CDR3. The chain is built from TRBV30 and TRBJ1-4; D remains unclear. Trimming removed 0 bases from V and 8 bases from J, with 4 bases in between. Germline assignment: CDR1 GTSNPN and CDR2 SVGIG (reference sequence). This CDR3 has 11 residues. The CDR3 is CAWSVGEKLFF. The CDR3 DNA reads as TGTGCCTGGAGTGTAGGGGAAAAACTGTTTTTT.

The gene calls are TRBV5-6 and TRBJ2-5; the match to TRBD1 covers 9 bases. The CDR3 has 18 amino acids. Germline lookup yields CDR1 SGHDT and CDR2 YYEEEE. Trimming took 0 bases from V and 2 from J; bases not matched to a gene: 11. This CDR3 reads CASSLGGGQGPQQETQYF. The CDR3 nucleotides are TGTGCCAGCAGCTTGGGAGGCGGACAGGGGCCCCAACAAGAGACCCAGTACTTC.

This chain uses TRBV30 with TRBJ2-1; D not certain. V was shortened by 0 bases and J by 3 bases, with 9 bases between the two germline ends. This CDR3 is built from 14 residues. The germline CDR1 and CDR2 sequences are GTSNPN and SVGIG (reference sequence). CDR3 sequence reads: CAWSVHSDYNEQFF. The CDR3 DNA reads TGTGCCTGGAGTGTACACTCGGACTACAATGAGCAGTTCTTC.

V and J are TRBV6-5 and TRBJ1-4; perhaps TRBD1 as D (6 bases). With 0 bases removed from V and 7 bases from J, the gap between germline ends came to 12 bases. Germline V lookup: CDR1 MNHEY, CDR2 SVGAGI. There are 15 residues in the CDR3. In nucleotides, the CDR3 is TGTGCCAGCAGTTACTCAGGGGGGCCAGGTGAAAAACTGTTTTTT. This translates into CASSYSGGPGEKLFF.

This clone was seen once. The chain recombines TRBV28 with TRBJ2-7; 7 bases map to TRBD2. Germline assignment: CDR1 MDHEN and CDR2 SYDVKM. CDR3 length: 16 amino acids. Germline trimming cut 7 bases from V and 0 bases from J; bases unmatched to any gene: 12. CDR3 DNA: TGTGCCAGCATAGATTCCCAGGGACTATACTCCTACGAGCAGTACTTC. Its translation is CASIDSQGLYSYEQYF. The variable domain in full, with the rest retrieved from reference TRBV28 and TRBJ2-7, is DVKVTQSSRYLVKRTGEKVFLECVQDMDHENMFWYRQDPGLGLRLIYFSYDVKMKEKGDIPEGYSVSREKKERFSLILESASTNQTSMYLCASIDSQGLYSYEQYFGPGTRLTVT.

V and J are TRBV7-9 and TRBJ1-2; tentatively, D is TRBD1 (6 bases). Trimming left V 1 base short and J 10 bases short, with 7 bases between. The CDR3 has 11 amino acids. Germline V gene lookup returns CDR1 SEHNR and CDR2 FQNEAQ (reference sequence). CDR3 loop: CASSLDRAYTF. Written as DNA, the CDR3 is TGTGCCAGCAGCTTAGACAGGGCCTACACCTTC.

A word on this clone: Different DNA sequences within this sample yield the same CDR3. This chain connects TRBV7-9 to TRBJ1-2; weak D call: TRBD1 (5 bases). CDR3 length equals 14 residues. Trimming removed 5 bases at V and 3 bases at J, with 13 bases between. Per the germline V gene, CDR1 is SEHNR and CDR2 is FQNEAQ (reference sequence). The CDR3 DNA follows: TGTGCCAGCAGCCTTTCCGGGACGGACTATGGCTACACCTTC. This codes for CASSLSGTDYGYTF.

The chain has TRBV6-1 and TRBJ2-1; unclear D gene. Trimming cost V 10 bases and J 4 bases, with 14 bases left between them. Germline CDR1 and CDR2: MNHNS and SASEGT. The CDR3 has 13 residues. In DNA, the CDR3 is TGTGCCACCCTCCTAGTTTCGTACAATGAGCAGTTCTTC. Protein sequence: CATLLVSYNEQFF.

V and J are TRBV27 and TRBJ2-7; 8 bases fit TRBD2. The CDR3 length is 15 residues. Germline lookup yields CDR1 MNHEY and CDR2 SMNVEV (reference sequence). V dropped 3 bases and J dropped 1; count of bases not matched to a gene: 5. The CDR3 nucleotides are TGTGCCAGCAGTTTTGGGCGGGAGGCTTCCTACGAGCAGTACTTC. The encoded protein is CASSFGREASYEQYF.

This clone was seen only once. The chain joins TRBV5-1 to TRBJ2-7, with 12 bases fitting TRBD2. Germline-derived CDR1 and CDR2 are SGHRS and YFSETQ. Trimming took 3 bases from V and 6 from J; bases not matched to a gene: 7. The CDR3 consists of 15 residues. This CDR3 is CASSSRLAGVVEQYF. CDR3 in DNA: TGCGCCAGCAGCTCGAGACTAGCGGGAGTAGTCGAGCAGTACTTC.

This clone appeared a few times. The junction departs from germline at one end; a sequencing error may be responsible. This chain uses TRBV7-7 with TRBJ2-7, with TRBD1 as a possible D gene (5 bases). Germline CDR1 SSHAT, CDR2 FNYEAQ (reference sequence). The CDR3 runs to 13 residues. CDR3 sequence reads: CASSLYWGHEQYF. CDR3 DNA sequence: TGTGCTAGCAGCTTATATTGGGGCCACGAGCAGTACTTC.

This chain joins TRBV6-6 and TRBJ2-5, with D tentatively TRBD2 (5 bases). CDR1 is MNHNY and CDR2 is SVGAGI in the germline V gene (reference sequence). This CDR3 has 13 amino acids. Trimming cost V 6 bases and J 1 base, with 9 bases left between them. The CDR3 bases are TGTGCCAGCAGCAGACTACCCCAAGAGACCCAGTACTTC. Translation gives CASSRLPQETQYF.